A selection of T cell receptor beta chains follows, all from one sample in a study of radiation and T cells in renal cell carcinoma. The data were produced by immunoSEQ multiplex PCR, yet TCRdb's version contains in-frame clones alone and is incomplete. The table includes 15,000 to 20,000 clones, 55% detected once. This sample comprised tumor tissue, obtained from a patient whose treatment included radiotherapy and nephrectomy. The receptors here all came from a man between 50 and 59 years old with renal cell carcinoma. Both conserved end residues are part of each CDR3. A D gene is named only where the DNA matches it firmly. Size is stated for part of the rows, as once, few or many counts, or as a class when the clone is expanded.

>TRBJ2-4|.|few|TRBV19
CASSIAAGFGTKNIQYF
TGTGCCAGTAGTATAGCTGCCGGGTTTGGAACCAAAAACATTCAGTACTTC
>TRBJ2-7|TRBD2|few|TRBV28
CASSPRLAGVSEQYF
TGTGCCAGCAGCCCGCGACTAGCGGGAGTTTCCGAGCAGTACTTC
>TRBJ1-5|TRBD1|once|TRBV19
CALQPRDRVSNQPQHF
TGTGCCCTCCAACCCCGGGACAGGGTGAGCAATCAGCCCCAGCATTTT
>TRBJ2-1|.|once|TRBV19
CASSSRGYNEQFF
TGTGCCAGTAGTTCCCGAGGGTACAATGAGCAGTTCTTC
>TRBJ2-5|TRBD1|.|TRBV13
CASSPGQGCIETQYF
TGTGCCAGCAGCCCGGGACAGGGGTGTATAGAGACCCAGTACTTC
>TRBJ2-7|TRBD1|.|TRBV14
CASSLKGAMRLRPYEQYF
TGTGCCAGCAGCCTGAAGGGGGCTATGAGACTACGACCCTACGAGCAGTACTTC
>TRBJ1-6|.|.|TRBV19
CASSIIQASSDSPLHF
TGTGCCAGTAGTATCATTCAGGCCTCTTCGGATTCACCCCTCCACTTT
>TRBJ2-1|.|.|TRBV5-1
CASGEQGTYNEQFF
TGCGCCAGCGGGGAACAGGGAACGTACAATGAGCAGTTCTTC
>TRBJ2-7|TRBD2|.|TRBV5-5
CASSLRGGIYEQYF
TGTGCCAGCAGCCTACGGGGAGGGATCTACGAGCAGTACTTC
>TRBJ1-2|.|few|TRBV7-9
CASSLVSGNYGYTF
TGTGCCAGCAGCTTAGTCTCGGGGAACTATGGCTACACCTTC
>TRBJ2-7|.|.|TRBV5-1
CASSLGFGGREQYF
TGCGCCAGCAGCTTGGGATTTGGTGGACGCGAGCAGTACTTC
>TRBJ2-2|.|.|TRBV11-1
CASGQGNTGELFF
TGTGCCAGCGGCCAGGGGAACACCGGGGAGCTGTTTTTT
>TRBJ2-6|.|.|TRBV7-2
CASSLQAFGANVLTF
TGTGCCAGCAGCTTACAGGCGTTCGGGGCCAACGTCCTGACTTTC
>TRBJ2-5|.|.|TRBV5-1
CASSPEANQETQYF
TGCGCCAGCAGCCCGGAGGCGAACCAGGAGACCCAGTACTTC
>TRBJ1-4|TRBD1|few|TRBV10-1
CASSRSETGRISTNEKLFF
TGCGCCAGCAGTCGTTCCGAGACAGGGAGGATCAGCACTAATGAAAAACTGTTTTTT
>TRBJ1-1|.|few|TRBV18
CASSPPSGAGDTEAFF
TGTGCCAGCTCACCACCCTCGGGGGCCGGGGACACTGAAGCTTTCTTT
>TRBJ2-7|.|.|TRBV18
CASSPLEGNEQYF
TGTGCCAGCTCACCCCTCGAGGGGAACGAGCAGTACTTC
>TRBJ1-5|TRBD1|few|TRBV19
CASSRGQGNSNQPQHF
TGTGCCAGTAGTAGGGGACAGGGCAATAGCAATCAGCCCCAGCATTTT
>TRBJ1-3|.|.|TRBV7-9
CANRAAGNTIYF
TGTGCGAACAGGGCGGCTGGAAACACCATATATTTT
>TRBJ2-5|.|.|TRBV30
CAWSVPSPPETQYF
TGTGCCTGGAGTGTTCCCAGCCCGCCGGAGACCCAGTACTTC
>TRBJ2-3|.|.|TRBV27
CASSLSARATLTISTDTQYF
TGTGCCAGCAGTTTATCTGCCAGGGCCACCCTTACAATTAGCACAGATACGCAGTATTTT
>TRBJ1-2|.|few|TRBV4-1
CASSQDVLTYGYTF
TGCGCCAGCAGCCAAGACGTCCTAACCTATGGCTACACCTTC
>TRBJ1-5|.|.|TRBV30
CAWSQGPNQPQHF
TGTGCCTGGAGCCAGGGGCCCAATCAGCCCCAGCATTTT
>TRBJ2-5|.|.|TRBV9
CASSAHPGTKSQETQYF
TGTGCCAGCAGCGCTCATCCAGGGACGAAAAGCCAAGAGACCCAGTACTTC
>TRBJ2-7|.|once|TRBV7-7
CASSLAAGSGYEQYF
TGTGCTAGCAGCTTAGCGGCGGGGTCCGGCTACGAGCAGTACTTC
>TRBJ2-2|TRBD2|once|TRBV9
CASSAQILAGANTGELFF
TGTGCCAGCAGCGCCCAGATACTAGCGGGTGCGAACACCGGGGAGCTGTTTTTT
>TRBJ2-5|.|.|TRBV2
CASSEGWGSYQETQYF
TGTGCCAGCAGTGAAGGATGGGGCAGCTACCAAGAGACCCAGTACTTC
>TRBJ1-2|.|medium-sized|TRBV5-1
CASSLQRGYTF
TGCGCCAGCAGCTTGCAAAGGGGCTACACCTTC
>TRBJ1-5|.|medium-sized|TRBV5-1
CASSFEGGTQPQHF
TGCGCCAGCAGCTTCGAAGGAGGGACGCAGCCCCAGCATTTT
>TRBJ1-2|.|.|TRBV4-3
CASSQGLGDPGYGYTF
TGCGCCAGCAGCCAAGGGCTCGGGGACCCCGGGTATGGCTACACCTTC
>TRBJ2-3|.|medium-sized|TRBV11-3
CASSLMGDGTQYF
TGTGCCAGCAGCTTAATGGGGGACGGTACGCAGTATTTT
>TRBJ2-3|.|.|TRBV6-6
CASSYWAGRGTDTQYF
TGTGCCAGCAGTTACTGGGCGGGGCGGGGCACAGATACGCAGTATTTT
>TRBJ2-2|.|few|TRBV5-1
CASSDTQGAGELFF
TGCGCCAGCAGCGACACACAAGGTGCCGGGGAGCTGTTTTTT
>TRBJ1-3|.|few|TRBV6-6
CASSYSDSRNTIYF
TGTGCCAGCAGTTACTCAGACAGCCGAAACACCATATATTTT
>TRBJ2-1|TRBD1|many|TRBV11-2
CASSLEYLDRVYNEQFF
TGTGCCAGCAGCTTAGAGTACTTGGACAGGGTGTACAATGAGCAGTTCTTC
>TRBJ2-5|.|medium-sized|TRBV7-2
CASSLFRRGPQETQYF
TGTGCCAGCAGCTTATTCCGCCGAGGCCCCCAAGAGACCCAGTACTTC
>TRBJ2-7|TRBD1|once|TRBV5-5
CASSLQGLYEQYF
TGTGCCAGCAGCTTACAGGGGTTGTACGAGCAGTACTTC
>TRBJ2-2|TRBD2|.|TRBV11-2
CASSLDPTSGRVGELFF
TGTGCCAGCAGCTTAGACCCAACTAGCGGGAGGGTCGGGGAGCTGTTTTTT
>TRBJ2-5|.|.|TRBV6-1
CASSDNRVWETQYF
TGTGCCAGCAGTGACAACAGGGTATGGGAGACCCAGTACTTC
>TRBJ1-4|.|.|TRBV9
CASSFGTSTNEKLFF
TGTGCCAGCAGCTTCGGGACCTCAACTAATGAAAAACTGTTTTTT
>TRBJ1-2|.|once|TRBV4-1
CASSQDSEVGRIYGYTF
TGCGCCAGCAGCCAAGATTCTGAGGTCGGGCGGATATATGGCTACACCTTC
>TRBJ1-1|TRBD1|.|TRBV6-6
CASSTGTGNTEAFF
TGTGCCAGCAGTACCGGGACAGGGAACACTGAAGCTTTCTTT
>TRBJ2-5|TRBD1|medium-sized|TRBV12-5
CASGRGQGNEETQYF
TGTGCTAGTGGCCGCGGACAGGGTAATGAAGAGACCCAGTACTTC
>TRBJ2-7|.|few|TRBV6-5
CASRSPTGLSIVQYF
TGTGCCAGCAGATCTCCGACTGGCCTTTCAATCGTGCAGTACTTC
>TRBJ2-7|.|.|TRBV10-3
CAISPGTTNSLSYEQYF
TGTGCCATCAGTCCCGGGACAACAAATTCCCTCTCCTACGAGCAGTACTTC
>TRBJ1-5|.|.|TRBV28
CASQTRRYNQDRSQPQHF
TGTGCCAGTCAGACTCGGCGCTATAACCAGGACAGAAGTCAGCCCCAGCATTTT
>TRBJ1-2|.|.|TRBV27
CASSLWARVRYGVYGYTF
TGTGCCAGCAGTTTATGGGCCCGCGTTAGGTACGGAGTCTATGGCTACACCTTC
>TRBJ2-1|.|few|TRBV7-3
CASSLGTASYNEQFF
TGTGCCAGCAGCTTAGGGACTGCCTCCTACAATGAGCAGTTCTTC
>TRBJ2-1|.|.|TRBV7-6
CASSQQINEQFF
TGTGCCAGCAGCCAGCAGATCAATGAGCAGTTCTTC
>TRBJ2-3|TRBD1|.|TRBV5-5
CASSFQPGQGTDTQYF
TGTGCCAGCAGCTTTCAGCCGGGACAGGGAACAGATACGCAGTATTTT
>TRBJ2-7|.|.|TRBV4-1
CASSQFQSTMFYPYEQYF
TGCGCCAGCAGCCAATTCCAATCCACCATGTTCTATCCCTACGAGCAGTACTTC
>TRBJ1-5|.|.|TRBV2
CASSNDYSNQPQHF
TGTGCCAGCAGCAATGACTATAGCAATCAGCCCCAGCATTTT
>TRBJ2-3|TRBD2|.|TRBV7-3
CASSLIAGTDTQYF
TGTGCCAGCAGCTTAATAGCGGGAACAGATACGCAGTATTTT
>TRBJ2-7|.|.|TRBV7-3
CASSLSSARSEQYF
TGTGCCAGCAGCTTATCTAGCGCCCGTTCCGAGCAGTACTTC
>TRBJ1-2|.|.|TRBV27
CASSLSTGPYGYTF
TGTGCCAGCAGTTTATCCACAGGCCCCTATGGCTACACCTTC
>TRBJ2-2|TRBD2|few|TRBV4-2
CASSHLSGGGTGELFF
TGTGCCAGCAGCCACCTTAGCGGGGGCGGTACCGGGGAGCTGTTTTTT
>TRBJ1-5|.|.|TRBV7-9
CASSFMGRENQPQHF
TGTGCCAGCAGCTTCATGGGACGGGAGAATCAGCCCCAGCATTTT